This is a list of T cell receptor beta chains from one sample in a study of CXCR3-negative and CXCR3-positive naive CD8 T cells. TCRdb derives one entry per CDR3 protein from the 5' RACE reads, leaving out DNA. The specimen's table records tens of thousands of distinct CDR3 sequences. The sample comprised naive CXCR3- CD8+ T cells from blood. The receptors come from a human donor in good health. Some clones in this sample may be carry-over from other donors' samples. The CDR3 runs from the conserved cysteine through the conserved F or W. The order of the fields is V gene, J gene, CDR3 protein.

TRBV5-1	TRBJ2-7	CASSWTGGGYEQYF
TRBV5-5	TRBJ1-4	CASSWDQTGGAGEKLFF
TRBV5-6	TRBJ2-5	CASSLTTSGQETQYF
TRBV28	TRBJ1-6	CASSLSGEGYSPLHF
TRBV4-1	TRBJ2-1	CASSQEKPGLVLHEQSF
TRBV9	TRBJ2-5	CASSVTETQYF
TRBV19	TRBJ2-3	CASRGPRLPGGTDTQYF
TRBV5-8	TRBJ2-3	CASSLSDASTDTQYF
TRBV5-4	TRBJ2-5	CASSLRSAGYQETQYF
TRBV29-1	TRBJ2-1	CSVLKGFEGYNEQFF
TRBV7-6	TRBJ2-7	CASSLGEAGEQYF
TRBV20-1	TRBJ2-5	CSARDGTSGRSTETQYF
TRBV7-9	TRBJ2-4	CASRPVQNIQYF
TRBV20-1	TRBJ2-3	CSARDSFGTDTQYF
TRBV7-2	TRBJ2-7	CASSSGPVDAFYEQYF
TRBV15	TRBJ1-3	CATSSDGSSGNTIYF
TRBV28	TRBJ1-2	CASSSLEQGAREGVYGYTF
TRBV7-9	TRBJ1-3	CASSSDRLQTFSGNTIYF
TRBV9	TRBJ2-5	CASSHTTSGKKETQYF
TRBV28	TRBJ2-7	CASSEPHEQYF
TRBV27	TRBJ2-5	CASSRLAGDQETQYF
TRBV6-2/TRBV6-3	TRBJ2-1	CASSFPTYNEQFF
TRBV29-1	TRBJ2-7	CSVGGTGLATYEQYF
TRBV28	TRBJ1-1	CASSNLMNTEAFF
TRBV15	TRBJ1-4	CATSRDTTTVGGEKLFF
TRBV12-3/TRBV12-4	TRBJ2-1	CASSSRSGASSYNEQFF
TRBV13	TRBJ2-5	CASSLDLGGETQYF
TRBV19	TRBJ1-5	CASTWGGGYSNQPQHF
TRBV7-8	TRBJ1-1	CASSSMDILGGFF
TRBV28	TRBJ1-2	CASSITDRGYGYTF
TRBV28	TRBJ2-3	CASSRRLAGGTSTDTQYF
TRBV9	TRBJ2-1	CASSPYTGVLDEQFF
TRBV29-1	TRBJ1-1	CSAGGGTEAFF
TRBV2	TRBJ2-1	CASGVAGGAFNSYNEQFF